The 17 T cell receptor beta chains below come from one sample, sequenced in a study of post-analysis software for immune sequencing data. Unique molecular identifiers featured in each of the TCR beta cDNA libraries. One entry per CDR3 protein results from TCRdb running MiXCR on the PCR reads. The sample lists roughly 800,000 distinct CDR3 sequences, 30% occurring once. Study-level findings and limits: TRBV5-6, TRBV5-1 and TRBV20-1 belonged to a set of roughly 5 TRBV segments that were more frequent in patients than controls.

Their antigens remain unidentified. The material sequenced was blood. These receptors came from a girl between 10 and 17 years old with multiple sclerosis.

This clonotype has just a few counts. The chain is built from TRBV20-1 and TRBJ2-7; maybe TRBD2 (6 bases). V was trimmed by 0 bases and J by 4 bases, leaving 19 bases between them. The germline gives CDR1 DFQATT, CDR2 SNEGSKA (reference sequence). The CDR3 covers 16 residues. Here the CDR3 reads CSARDGLAMISYEQYF. For the CDR3, the DNA is TGCAGTGCTAGAGATGGGCTAGCGATGATTTCTTACGAGCAGTACTTC.

This clonotype came up a few times. The chain carries TRBV18 and TRBJ2-5; the D call may be TRBD1 or TRBD2 (5 bases each). The V and J ends lost 1 base and 3 bases respectively, with 9 bases between them. The germline V gene encodes CDR1 KGHSH and CDR2 LQKENI. The CDR3 sequence is 14 residues long. Written as DNA, the CDR3 is TGTGCCAGCTCACCACTCCGAGGGGAAGAGACCCAGTACTTC. Protein sequence: CASSPLRGEETQYF.

This clonotype has just a few counts. The rearrangement uses TRBV9 and TRBJ1-3; D is unclear. The CDR3 is 16 residues long. Germline V lookup: CDR1 SGDLS, CDR2 YYNGEE. The germline V and J ends were trimmed by 4 bases and 0 bases, with 14 bases remaining between them. The CDR3 loop reads CASSPHRGPSGNTIYF. The DNA of the CDR3 is TGTGCCAGCAGCCCGCACAGAGGTCCCTCTGGAAACACCATATATTTT.

This clonotype was observed a few times. The chain uses TRBV18 and TRBJ2-1; D is ambiguous. Germline-derived CDR1 and CDR2 are KGHSH and LQKENI. V gave up 2 bases and J gave up 6 bases, with 8 bases separating them. The CDR3 totals 13 residues. This CDR3 is CASSPSGFNEQFF. CDR3 nucleotides: TGTGCCAGCTCACCATCCGGATTCAATGAGCAGTTCTTC.

This clonotype showed up just a few times. This rearrangement joins TRBV29-1 to TRBJ1-2; 9 nucleotides line up with TRBD1. The ends lost 1 base at V and 4 bases at J; junction bases unmatched: 7. The germline V gene has CDR1 SQVTM and CDR2 ANQGSEA. The CDR3 runs to 15 residues. The CDR3: CSVEGGGQGFYGYTF. Written as DNA, the CDR3 is TGCAGCGTTGAAGGAGGGGGACAGGGTTTCTATGGCTACACCTTC.

Notes on this clonotype: This may be a read error: a much more frequent sequence differs by one nucleotide. The V call is TRBV7-9, the J call TRBJ2-3; tentative D call: TRBD2 (6 bases). The CDR3 is 13 residues long. Germline V gives CDR1 SEHNR, CDR2 FQNEAQ (reference sequence). The CDR3 DNA follows: TGTGCCAGCAGCTTAACTAGCACAGATACGCGGTATTTT. It codes for CASSLTSTDTRYF. The full variable domain, in which reference TRBV7-9 and TRBJ2-3 provide the parts outside the CDR3, is DTGVSQNPRHKITKRGQNVTFRCDPISEHNRLYWYRQTLGQGPEFLTYFQNEAQLEKSRLLSDRFSAERPKGSFSTLEIQRTEQGDSAMYLCASSLTSTDTRYFGPGTRLTVL.

Comment on this clonotype: Just one base apart from a much larger clone, this may be a read error. The chain combines TRBV27 with TRBJ2-7; the D gene is possibly TRBD2 (6 bases). The CDR3 has 16 residues. The germline gives CDR1 MNHEY, CDR2 SMNVEV (reference sequence). CDR3 in amino acids: CASSLTAGLPSYEHYF. DNA of the CDR3: TGTGCCAGCAGCCTGACGGCGGGGCTGCCCTCCTACGAGCATTACTTC.

This clonotype turned up a few times. This sequence joins TRBV20-1 and TRBJ2-4; D is perhaps TRBD2 (6 bases). Gene TRBJ2-7 matches the end of the DNA better, so the J call may be wrong. This CDR3 has 12 amino acids. Germline loops: CDR1 DFQATT, CDR2 SNEGSKA (reference sequence). CDR3 residues: CSAGGKIYEQYF. CDR3 nucleotide sequence: TGCAGTGCGGGGGGTAAAATCTACGAGCAGTACTTC.

This clonotype came up many times. The chain combines TRBV29-1 with TRBJ2-7; D might be TRBD1 (6 bases). The CDR3 has 13 residues. Trimming removed 2 bases from V and 2 bases from J, with 10 bases in between. The V gene's germline CDR1 is SQVTM and CDR2 ANQGSEA. The CDR3 loop reads CSVELDSPYEQYF. CDR3 nucleotides: TGCAGCGTTGAATTGGACAGTCCCTACGAGCAGTACTTC.

This rearrangement joins TRBV7-9 to TRBJ1-1; unclear D gene. Deletions cut 5 bases from V and 2 bases from J, with 9 bases between. CDR3 size: 13 residues. The V gene's germline CDR1 is SEHNR and CDR2 FQNEAQ (reference sequence). The CDR3 sequence: CASSPPDNTEAFF. CDR3 sequence (DNA): TGTGCCAGCAGCCCCCCGGACAACACTGAAGCTTTCTTT.

The chain couples TRBV12-3 or TRBV12-4 to TRBJ2-1; 9 bases are a match to TRBD2. V trimming: 3 bases; J trimming: 6 bases; junction bases outside the gene matches: 6. The CDR3 sequence is 15 residues long. The CDR3 is CASSLAGGVSNEQFF. Written as DNA, the CDR3 is TGTGCCAGCAGTTTGGCGGGAGGGGTCAGCAATGAGCAGTTCTTC.

The chain couples TRBV7-2 to TRBJ2-6; D unclear. CDR1 and CDR2 from the germline V gene are SGHTA and FQGNSA. This CDR3 region has 18 residues. The ends were cut back, 2 bases at V and 0 bases at J, with 14 bases in the middle. The CDR3 region has the DNA TGTGCCAGCAGCTTATCTTCAGTATATTCCTCTGGGGCCAACGTCCTGACTTTC. Its translation: CASSLSSVYSSGANVLTF.

This clonotype was counted once. A junction boundary mismatches the germline segment, possibly from a read error. The chain carries TRBV10-2 and TRBJ2-7, with 14 bases that match TRBD2. From germline, CDR1 is WSHSY and CDR2 SAAADI. The CDR3 length is 19 residues. The CDR3 nucleotides read TGCACCAGCAGTGGAACCATGGGACTAGCGGGAGCCCTGGGATACGAGCAGTACTTC. Protein product: CTSSGTMGLAGALGYEQYF.

The rearrangement uses TRBV20-1 and TRBJ1-6; D is unclear. Trimming left V 2 bases short and J 10 bases short, with 15 bases between. The CDR3 has 14 residues. Germline V gene sequence: CDR1 DFQATT, CDR2 SNEGSKA (reference sequence). The CDR3 nucleotides are TGCAGTGCTAGAAGAGGGCCTGAGTCGTCACCCCTCCACTTT. Translation gives CSARRGPESSPLHF.

The chain employs TRBV6-4 and TRBJ2-1, with TRBD2 matching 7 bases. This CDR3 spans 16 amino acids. V lost 2 bases and J lost 9; bases outside the gene matches: 13. In germline, CDR1 is MRHNA, CDR2 SNTAGT. The CDR3 loop is CASSDQLASGIGEQFF. CDR3 sequence (DNA): TGTGCCAGCAGTGACCAACTAGCGTCGGGGATTGGTGAGCAGTTCTTC.

This clonotype was detected a few times. This chain links TRBV7-2 with TRBJ2-3; D unclear. The CDR3 extends over 13 amino acids. Germline V lookup: CDR1 SGHTA, CDR2 FQGNSA. Trimming shortened V by 2 bases and J by 6 bases, and 9 bases separated the two germline ends. CDR3 sequence (DNA): TGTGCCAGCAGCTTACCCTACATGGATACGCAGTATTTT. As protein: CASSLPYMDTQYF.

This chain joins TRBV6-5 and TRBJ1-2; 12 bases are shared with TRBD1. Germline V CDR1 and CDR2: MNHEY, SVGAGI. Trimming removed 8 bases from V and 7 bases from J; junction bases left unmatched: 8. CDR3 length: 14 residues. CDR3 sequence: CASGRDRGRSGYTF. In nucleotides, the CDR3 is TGTGCCAGCGGACGGGACAGGGGGCGCTCTGGCTACACCTTC.